The entry below gives a single T cell receptor beta chain sequence along with its context. The CDR3 totals 17 residues. CDR1 and CDR2 from the germline V gene are LGHNA and YSLEER. After re-calling the 5' RACE reads, TCRdb lists one entry per CDR3 protein, DNA absent. The sample includes hundreds of thousands of distinct CDR3 sequences. The data derive from a study of monozygotic twins with inflammatory bowel disease. The source is a human donor with ulcerative colitis or Crohn's disease, or a healthy co-twin of an affected twin (not recorded which). The sample was blood. The gene calls are TRBV4-3 and TRBJ1-4; TCRdb's assignment of TRBD1 cannot be checked, as there is no DNA. The CDR3 sequence: CASSQELRGLISEKLFF.